This TCR beta chain was retrieved from a study of cytomegalovirus exposure and HLA in healthy donors (dated by TCRdb to the late 2010s). For context, the study as a whole: An earlier analysis of roughly 570 of the donors reported 250 to 300 Gb of sequence data and 95 million to 140 million unique TCR beta sequences obtained from about 180 million T cells. To predict cytomegalovirus infection status, the study brought together high-throughput TCR immunosequencing, statistical association of individual TCRs with disease status, and machine learning. A separate validation cohort of 100 to 150 different subjects was used in addition to the roughly 620-subject first cohort. Both class I and class II loci were covered by HLA typing, at four-digit resolution. To decide whether each TCR beta V gene segment behaved as functional or pseudogenic, an earlier analysis of some 600 of the donors relied on high-throughput TCR beta sequencing. Of the approximately 400 genotyped donors, about 84% fell in the genetic ancestry cluster associated with self-reported Caucasian donors. A later analysis re-examined previously published TCR beta repertoires from roughly 720 donors and added high-resolution HLA genotyping to investigate patterns of TCR occurrence. The later analysis used no new phenotypic data to find candidate immune exposures, relying instead on TCR beta sequences and their occurrence across donors. Every repertoire in the discovery cohort had been generated on one and the same sequencing platform. The T cell repertoires of 550 to 850 subjects were profiled by immunosequencing and related to cytomegalovirus serostatus. An early release that covered about 600 HLA-typed donors contained about 300 gigabases of sequencing data and 70 million to 100 million unique TCR sequences. The aim of the study was to test whether cataloging public T cell receptors could identify signatures of past pathogen exposure. The number of donors typed differed by locus, with about 629-630 for A, B, C, DRB1 and DQB1, roughly 520 for DQA1, 600 to 610 for DPA1, and under 490 for DPB1. Across about 370 genotyped donors of the cohort, an average of approximately 240,000 unique TCR beta nucleotide sequences per donor were sequenced, and roughly 18% of those sequences were non-productive. Donor age, sex, ethnicity and CMV serostatus were compiled together with the repertoire data. In a later genetic analysis, genome-wide SNP genotypes for about three fifths of the roughly 670 donors were used, and that subset was treated as a discovery cohort. Because of strong linkage in the cohort, a handful of DR-DQ haplotypes were treated as single units for association and clustering.

This clone was seen a handful of times. It has no known antigen specificity. Within one base of it there is no much larger clone, and no base qualities were kept. In total, about 650 healthy bone marrow donors made up the cohort. Cohort members were all nominally healthy when sampled, although unrecorded immune exposures were likely present. The donor was CMV seronegative and was included in the group of approximately 350 seronegative cohort members. A peripheral blood sample was provided by each donor, and peripheral blood mononuclear cells were used for TCR beta sequencing. Genomic DNA was extracted from the blood cell samples with the Qiagen DNeasy Blood Extraction Kit. The library was generated by the immunoSEQ multiplex PCR assay. A mixture of 60 forward primers for TCR Vbeta segments and 13 reverse primers for TCR Jbeta segments was used in the multiplex PCR. Amplification of the CDR3 region of rearranged TCR beta genes was performed with a multiplex PCR assay on genomic DNA. The Illumina HiSeq System was used to sequence the amplified TCR beta libraries as 87-base-pair reads. The paper's data handling went like this. Across the 670 or so repertoires, a later analysis counted 80 million or so unique TCR beta chains, 9.5 million to 13 million of which were shared by at least two donors. To remove PCR and sequencing errors, raw reads were error-corrected and collapsed into unique sequences using a nearest-neighbor algorithm that merged closely related sequences. CDR3 sequences were aligned to IMGT reference sequences to assign V, D and J gene segments. For a sequence to be retained, at least a six-nucleotide match to both a V gene segment and a J gene segment was required. Rearrangements were called productive when the CDR3 lacked stop codons and stayed in frame with V and J; all others were non-productive. CDR3 was defined according to IMGT convention as the region running from the second conserved V-encoded cysteine to the conserved J-encoded phenylalanine. The earlier analysis of about 590 of the donors excluded sequences that lacked an unambiguous match to a single V gene segment. In an earlier analysis of a few hundred of the donors, V segments were called functional above 56.7% productive rearrangements and were called segregating when the between-donor standard deviation exceeded 5%. A statistical classification framework was developed to diagnose cytomegalovirus status using the catalog of TCR beta chain sequences. In a later analysis, TCR nucleotide sequences were compared against IMGT/GENE-DB human TR gene sequences so that V and J genes could be assigned. The TCRdist pipeline was used in a later analysis to assign CDR3 sequences and most-parsimonious VDJ recombination scenarios. In a later analysis, every TCR beta chain was defined by the combination of its CDR3 amino acid sequence and its V-gene family, and reads without a unique V-gene family were dropped. A later analysis removed 550 to 700 highly shared, low-generation-probability nucleotide sequences to deal with suspected cross-contamination and a sequencing artifact. A later analysis calculated a clonal expansion index for each public chain from normalized within-repertoire ranks of inferred template counts. Generation probabilities in a later analysis came from a VDJ recombination model fitted to out-of-frame rearrangements, and those results were checked against IGoR. A later analysis scored TCR-TCR, TCR-HLA and TCR-CMV co-occurrence with hypergeometric tests, applying a repertoire-size bias correction to TCR pairs. In a later analysis, false discovery rates were estimated by permuting HLA or CMV assignments 20 times. In a later analysis, co-occurring TCRs were grouped using DBSCAN, with TCRdist sequence similarity added in when clustering inside HLA-allele-positive subsets. Repertoires with fewer than 30,000 or more than 120,000 public chains, plus five repertoires with anomalous nucleotide sharing, were excluded from co-occurrence clustering. The table was pulled from immuneACCESS by TCRdb, which kept in-frame rearrangements only. Such tables lose some clones; where checked, under half of the loss comes from unresolved V genes, and the rest has no known cause. V, J and clone size are taken as reported in that table, and D and trimming were inferred from the DNA itself. This sample holds approximately 110,000 clones; 82% were observed only once. Together, the top ten hold roughly 2.6% of the sample.

What the work shows at the level of the full study, not this receptor alone: Because the 87-base-pair reads could not distinguish some IMGT-functional V segments, including TRBV6-2 and TRBV6-3, those segments were excluded. Because counts were too low, roughly 18 rarely observed V segments, including chromosome 9 orphons, were left out of the earlier analysis of about 500 of the donors. The sequencing pipeline was judged likely to have produced a cluster of highly shared sequence variants as a technical artifact. When HLA alleles, especially DR and DQ, strongly co-occurred, TCR associations were difficult to assign to individual alleles. Several of the top co-occurrence clusters appeared to be linked to parvovirus B19, influenza, CMV and Epstein-Barr virus, according to a later analysis. While some public TCRs were present in many individuals, most TCR sequences turned up only very rarely across donors. A further reported finding was that TCR beta sequences accurately predicted the HLA-A and HLA-B alleles for most subjects in the first cohort. In a later analysis, most CMV-associated TCR beta chains were found to appear HLA-restricted, with HLA associations seemingly driven largely by CMV exposure. Linkage disequilibrium might explain the correlated functional status among segregating V segments, but an unknown experimental factor could not be excluded. A later genetic analysis associated a missense DCLRE1C variant with V-gene and J-gene trimming of TCR beta chains, and an independent cohort replicated the association. Sequencing depth was assumed to be roughly uniform across donors in the presence/absence analyses, though that assumption may not hold. Cytomegalovirus status was reported to be diagnosed by the classifier with high specificity and sensitivity in both the original and validation cohorts. A later analysis found that TCR association rates varied across HLA loci, with DRB1 alleles showing the most associated TCRs and HLA-C alleles the fewest. A later analysis associated about 16,000 TCR beta sequences with specific HLA alleles at a false discovery rate of 0.05. In an earlier analysis of several hundred of the donors, most TCR beta V segments were observed in productive rearrangements about 87% or about 30% of the time, broadly matching IMGT annotations. A later genetic analysis reported fewer N-insertions in productive TCRs among donors in an Asian-associated ancestry cluster than the roughly 700-donor mean. The authors suggested that the approach could potentially be generalized to other disease states and immunological phenotypes. The study listed 164 TCR beta chains as associated with cytomegalovirus. The only immune exposure information available for the cohort was CMV serostatus. Because some donors lacked HLA typing at each locus, the association tests relied only on the typed subset. A few of the identified cytomegalovirus-associated TCR beta chains were confirmed in vitro to be specific for cytomegalovirus antigens. Compared with equally common non-associated chains, HLA-associated TCR beta chains in a later analysis were more clonally expanded and had lower generation probabilities. In this cohort, only TCR beta chains were sequenced, and detectable features were limited by the absence of alpha or paired-chain data.

As encoded in the germline V gene (reference sequence), CDR1 is LNHDA while CDR2 is SQIVND. Taken from cysteine to phenylalanine, the CDR3 has 13 residues. The only DNA kept is the CDR3, 39 bases in frame from the first base. Trimming at the junction amounts to 6 bases on V and 5 bases on J, and the germline ends lie 13 bases apart. Sequencing was carried out using PBMCs. This TCR was sampled from a woman between 18 and 30 years old in good health and CMV-seronegative. This sequence uses TRBV19 and TRBJ1-1; a weak D assignment points to TRBD1 (6 bases agree). The CDR3 region reads CASRWGLGTEAFF. The sequenced DNA is TGTGCCAGTAGATGGGGGCTGGGGACTGAAGCTTTCTTT.